Listed below are T cell receptor beta chains from one sample, sequenced in a study of cytomegalovirus exposure and HLA in healthy donors. Assay: immunoSEQ multiplex PCR; the TCRdb copy retains only in-frame clones and omits some. Of about 220,000 clones detected, around 75% appear once; the ten largest clones hold under 2%. The sample comprised PBMCs. The receptors come from a woman aged 25 to 39 in good health and CMV-seronegative. CDR3s include the opening cysteine and the closing phenylalanine or tryptophan. Each record gives: V gene, D gene, clone size, J gene, CDR3 protein, CDR3 DNA. D genes are given only for firm matches. The size entry is marked missing in some rows and otherwise reads once, few, many or a size class.

>TRBV7-8|TRBD2|few|TRBJ2-5
CASSLARTSGRPYQETQYF
TGTGCCAGCAGCTTAGCGAGGACTAGCGGGAGGCCTTACCAAGAGACCCAGTACTTC
>TRBV6-6|NA|NA|TRBJ1-6
CASSPTKESSPLHF
TGTGCCAGCAGCCCGACCAAGGAGAGTTCACCCCTCCACTTT
>TRBV5-1|TRBD2|NA|TRBJ2-1
CASSLIALAGDNEQFF
TGCGCCAGCAGCTTGATTGCCCTAGCGGGAGACAATGAGCAGTTCTTC
>TRBV5-4|TRBD2|few|TRBJ2-3
CASSLETSGPRYF
TGTGCCAGCAGCTTGGAGACTAGCGGGCCCAGGTATTTT
>TRBV19|NA|NA|TRBJ2-3
CASSPTGSYSNQPQYF
TGTGCCAGTAGTCCTACAGGTTCCTATAGCAATCAGCCCCAGTATTTT
>TRBV19|NA|NA|TRBJ2-1
CASSIAGLGYNEQFF
TGTGCCAGTAGTATAGCTGGGCTTGGATACAATGAGCAGTTCTTC
>TRBV5-1|TRBD2|NA|TRBJ2-7
CASSYKTGGGGYEQYF
TGCGCCAGCAGCTATAAGACCGGGGGGGGTGGATACGAGCAGTACTTC
>TRBV30|TRBD1|few|TRBJ1-5
CAWSVRGGSQPQHF
TGTGCCTGGAGTGTACGAGGGGGCAGCCAGCCCCAGCATTTT
>TRBV19|NA|once|TRBJ2-1
CASSIPRETYNEQFF
TGTGCCAGTAGTATCCCCCGGGAAACCTACAATGAGCAGTTCTTC
>TRBV6-5|NA|NA|TRBJ1-1
CASSYGTLNTEAFF
TGTGCCAGCAGTTATGGGACACTGAACACTGAAGCTTTCTTT
>TRBV5-6|NA|NA|TRBJ1-1
CASSLDTQNTEAFF
TGTGCCAGCAGCTTGGACACCCAGAACACTGAAGCTTTCTTT
>TRBV7-9|NA|few|TRBJ1-2
CASSLEQWDGYTF
TGTGCCAGCAGCTTAGAACAGTGGGATGGCTACACCTTC
>TRBV5-1|TRBD1|few|TRBJ2-7
CASSFTGGRYEQYF
TGCGCCAGCAGCTTTACAGGGGGCAGGTACGAGCAGTACTTC
>TRBV2|TRBD2|NA|TRBJ2-7
CASPAARRGGYEQYF
TGTGCCAGCCCCGCCGCGAGGCGGGGGGGCTACGAGCAGTACTTC
>TRBV21-1|NA|once|TRBJ1-1
CASKRARGGRTEAFF
TGTGCCAGCAAGAGGGCTCGGGGCGGGAGAACTGAAGCTTTCTTT
>TRBV6-5|TRBD2|few|TRBJ2-7
CASSSGTSGYYEQYF
TGTGCCAGCAGCTCCGGGACTAGCGGATACTACGAGCAGTACTTC
>TRBV4-1|NA|NA|TRBJ2-3
CASSQVLGGGGDTQYF
TGCGCCAGCAGCCAAGTCTTGGGGGGAGGAGGAGATACGCAGTATTTT
>TRBV4-2|TRBD2|NA|TRBJ2-3
CASSPVTSGGAGTDTQYF
TGTGCCAGCAGCCCCGTGACTAGCGGGGGGGCGGGCACAGATACGCAGTATTTT
>TRBV2|NA|NA|TRBJ2-7
CASSDRSYEQYF
TGTGCCAGCAGTGACAGATCCTACGAGCAGTACTTC
>TRBV5-1|NA|NA|TRBJ2-7
CASRQRDTHNYEQYF
TGCGCCAGCAGGCAAAGGGACACCCACAACTACGAGCAGTACTTC
>TRBV2|NA|NA|TRBJ2-2
CASRGDTGELFF
TGTGCCAGCAGGGGAGACACCGGGGAGCTGTTTTTT
>TRBV7-9|TRBD2|NA|TRBJ2-1
CASSLGGGARDEQFF
TGTGCCAGCAGCTTAGGCGGGGGGGCCAGAGATGAGCAGTTCTTC
>TRBV4-1|NA|once|TRBJ2-7
CASSLASSYEQYF
TGCGCCAGCTCTCTAGCGTCCTCCTACGAGCAGTACTTC
>TRBV13|TRBD2|NA|TRBJ2-1
CASSARRGGVSNEQFF
TGTGCCAGCAGCGCAAGGCGGGGGGGGGTCTCGAATGAGCAGTTCTTC
>TRBV4-1|TRBD1|few|TRBJ1-2
CASSQDELKGARGYTF
TGCGCCAGCAGCCAAGATGAGTTAAAGGGGGCGCGAGGCTACACCTTC
>TRBV29-1|TRBD2|NA|TRBJ2-2
CSAQLQLASVTGELFF
TGCAGCGCCCAACTACAACTAGCGTCTGTAACCGGGGAGCTGTTTTTT
>TRBV5-1|TRBD1|NA|TRBJ1-1
CASSPNSGQKNTEAFF
TGCGCCAGCAGCCCAAATTCGGGACAGAAGAACACTGAAGCTTTCTTT
>TRBV5-4|TRBD2|NA|TRBJ2-3
CASSLVAGPRDTQYF
TGTGCCAGCAGCTTGGTAGCGGGACCCAGGGATACGCAGTATTTT
>TRBV16|TRBD1|NA|TRBJ1-5
CASSRTGDQPQHF
TGTGCCAGCAGCCGAACAGGGGATCAGCCCCAGCATTTT